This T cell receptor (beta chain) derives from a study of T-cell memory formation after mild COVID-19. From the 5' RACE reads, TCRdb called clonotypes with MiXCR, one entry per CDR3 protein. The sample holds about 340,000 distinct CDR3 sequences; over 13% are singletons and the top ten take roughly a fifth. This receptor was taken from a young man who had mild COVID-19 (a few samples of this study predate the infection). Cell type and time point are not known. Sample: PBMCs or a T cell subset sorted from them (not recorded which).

The CDR3 is CASSLFSHRGEQAFF. For the CDR3, the DNA is TGTGCCAGCAGTTTATTTTCGCATAGGGGGGAACAAGCTTTCTTT. The rearrangement uses TRBV27 and TRBJ1-1; tentatively, D is TRBD1 (6 bases). The CDR3 sequence is 15 residues long. CDR1 and CDR2 (germline): MNHEY, SMNVEV (reference sequence). V was pared by 1 base and J by 9 bases, with 18 bases between.